These T cell receptor beta chains were read from a single sample in a study of blood T cell repertoires in COVID-19. Some clones are missing from TCRdb's copy, which holds only in-frame ones; the method was immunoSEQ multiplex PCR. The table shows approximately 39,000 clones, with around 95% occurring only once. The sample comprised peripheral blood. These receptors were collected from a human donor with active COVID-19. The donor label of this sample is uncertain. Both conserved end residues are part of each CDR3. Fields, in order: D gene, CDR3 length, J gene, clone size, V gene, CDR3 protein, CDR3 DNA. The D gene is left open where the match is weak. Only part of the rows carry a size: once, few, many, or a class if the clone is expanded.

D gene: -
CDR3 length: 15
J gene: TRBJ1-2
clone size: medium-sized
V gene: TRBV6-2/TRBV6-3
CDR3 protein: CASSLTGTGNYGYTF
CDR3 DNA: TGTGCCAGCAGCCTCACGGGTACAGGGAACTATGGCTACACCTTC

D gene: TRBD1
CDR3 length: 14
J gene: TRBJ2-1
clone size: -
V gene: TRBV29-1
CDR3 protein: CSVPGQGSYNEQFF
CDR3 DNA: TGCAGCGTCCCCGGACAGGGATCCTACAATGAGCAGTTCTTC

D gene: TRBD1
CDR3 length: 14
J gene: TRBJ1-5
clone size: -
V gene: TRBV29-1
CDR3 protein: CSAGTGASNQPQHF
CDR3 DNA: TGCAGCGCTGGGACAGGGGCTAGCAATCAGCCCCAGCATTTT

D gene: TRBD1
CDR3 length: 14
J gene: TRBJ2-7
clone size: -
V gene: TRBV10-2
CDR3 protein: CASRPGTGFYEQYF
CDR3 DNA: TGCGCCAGCAGACCCGGGACAGGGTTCTACGAGCAGTACTTC

D gene: -
CDR3 length: 13
J gene: TRBJ2-5
clone size: -
V gene: TRBV5-4
CDR3 protein: CASSPGLQETQYF
CDR3 DNA: TGTGCCAGCAGCCCGGGACTCCAAGAGACCCAGTACTTC

D gene: -
CDR3 length: 16
J gene: TRBJ1-3
clone size: -
V gene: TRBV11-3
CDR3 protein: CASSLEGHASGNTIYF
CDR3 DNA: TGTGCCAGCAGCCTAGAGGGACATGCGTCTGGAAACACCATATATTTT

D gene: -
CDR3 length: 11
J gene: TRBJ2-5
clone size: -
V gene: TRBV10-2
CDR3 protein: CASSLQETQYF
CDR3 DNA: TGCGCCAGCAGTCTACAAGAGACCCAGTACTTC

D gene: TRBD2
CDR3 length: 20
J gene: TRBJ2-1
clone size: -
V gene: TRBV24-1
CDR3 protein: CATSDPRSGGGRINRNEQFF
CDR3 DNA: TGTGCCACCAGTGATCCAAGGTCGGGGGGGGGCCGTATTAATCGCAATGAGCAGTTCTTC

D gene: -
CDR3 length: 15
J gene: TRBJ1-6
clone size: -
V gene: TRBV7-9
CDR3 protein: CASSLGGIVDSPLHF
CDR3 DNA: TGTGCCAGCAGCTTGGGGGGGATTGTGGATTCACCCCTCCACTTT

D gene: -
CDR3 length: 13
J gene: TRBJ1-1
clone size: once
V gene: TRBV6-6
CDR3 protein: CASIPAVNTEAFF
CDR3 DNA: TGTGCCAGCATCCCGGCGGTGAACACTGAAGCTTTCTTT

D gene: -
CDR3 length: 17
J gene: TRBJ2-3
clone size: -
V gene: TRBV4-2
CDR3 protein: CASSQSAGAQLLDTQYF
CDR3 DNA: TGTGCCAGCAGCCAAAGTGCGGGGGCGCAACTCCTCGATACGCAGTATTTT

D gene: -
CDR3 length: 15
J gene: TRBJ2-7
clone size: -
V gene: TRBV19
CDR3 protein: CASRTGDRSSYEQYF
CDR3 DNA: TGTGCCAGCCGAACAGGAGATCGGAGCTCCTACGAGCAGTACTTC

D gene: -
CDR3 length: 14
J gene: TRBJ2-2
clone size: -
V gene: TRBV10-1
CDR3 protein: CASKTGWLTGELFF
CDR3 DNA: TGCGCCAGCAAAACAGGGTGGTTGACCGGGGAGCTGTTTTTT

D gene: TRBD2
CDR3 length: 18
J gene: TRBJ2-1
clone size: -
V gene: TRBV5-6
CDR3 protein: CASSLSGTSGGAYNEQFF
CDR3 DNA: TGTGCCAGCAGCTTGTCGGGGACTAGCGGGGGGGCCTACAATGAGCAGTTCTTC

D gene: -
CDR3 length: 11
J gene: TRBJ2-7
clone size: -
V gene: TRBV7-2
CDR3 protein: CASSPAYEQYF
CDR3 DNA: TGTGCCAGCAGCCCCGCCTACGAGCAGTACTTC

D gene: -
CDR3 length: 13
J gene: TRBJ1-2
clone size: -
V gene: TRBV5-5
CDR3 protein: CASSLVSGNGYTF
CDR3 DNA: TGTGCCAGCAGCTTGGTGTCAGGGAACGGCTACACCTTC

D gene: TRBD1
CDR3 length: 15
J gene: TRBJ2-5
clone size: -
V gene: TRBV5-4
CDR3 protein: CASSFPPGQQETQYF
CDR3 DNA: TGTGCCAGCAGCTTCCCTCCGGGACAGCAAGAGACCCAGTACTTC

D gene: TRBD1
CDR3 length: 14
J gene: TRBJ2-3
clone size: -
V gene: TRBV5-4
CDR3 protein: CASSPQDRGKTQYF
CDR3 DNA: TGTGCCAGCAGCCCCCAGGACAGGGGCAAGACGCAGTATTTT

D gene: TRBD1
CDR3 length: 14
J gene: TRBJ1-4
clone size: -
V gene: TRBV3-1/TRBV3-2
CDR3 protein: CASSLTGPNEKLFF
CDR3 DNA: TGTGCCAGCAGCTTGACAGGGCCTAATGAAAAACTGTTTTTT

D gene: TRBD2
CDR3 length: 13
J gene: TRBJ2-7
clone size: -
V gene: TRBV28
CDR3 protein: CASRVTSGYEQYF
CDR3 DNA: TGTGCCAGCAGGGTAACTAGCGGATACGAGCAGTACTTC

D gene: -
CDR3 length: 13
J gene: TRBJ2-7
clone size: few
V gene: TRBV28
CDR3 protein: CASSLNHRYEQYF
CDR3 DNA: TGTGCCAGCAGTTTAAATCACAGATACGAGCAGTACTTC

D gene: TRBD1
CDR3 length: 16
J gene: TRBJ2-6
clone size: -
V gene: TRBV5-1
CDR3 protein: CASSLAGGTGANVLTF
CDR3 DNA: TGCGCCAGCAGCTTAGCAGGGGGCACTGGGGCCAACGTCCTGACTTTC

D gene: -
CDR3 length: 16
J gene: TRBJ2-2
clone size: -
V gene: TRBV4-1
CDR3 protein: CASSAQGGANTGELFF
CDR3 DNA: TGCGCCAGCAGCGCACAGGGCGGCGCGAACACCGGGGAGCTGTTTTTT

D gene: -
CDR3 length: 15
J gene: TRBJ1-2
clone size: once
V gene: TRBV3-1/TRBV3-2
CDR3 protein: CASSQDGGGGGGYTF
CDR3 DNA: TGTGCCAGCAGCCAAGATGGAGGCGGGGGTGGTGGCTACACCTTC

D gene: TRBD1
CDR3 length: 15
J gene: TRBJ2-7
clone size: -
V gene: TRBV5-4
CDR3 protein: CASSFGQGHSYEQYF
CDR3 DNA: TGTGCCAGCAGCTTCGGACAGGGACACTCCTACGAGCAGTACTTC

D gene: -
CDR3 length: 11
J gene: TRBJ2-5
clone size: -
V gene: TRBV13
CDR3 protein: CASSYGGTQYF
CDR3 DNA: TGTGCCAGCAGCTACGGGGGGACCCAGTACTTC

D gene: -
CDR3 length: 13
J gene: TRBJ1-2
clone size: -
V gene: TRBV27
CDR3 protein: CASSFGQGYGYTF
CDR3 DNA: TGTGCCAGCAGTTTTGGCCAGGGCTATGGCTACACCTTC

D gene: -
CDR3 length: 14
J gene: TRBJ2-1
clone size: -
V gene: TRBV5-6
CDR3 protein: CASSFRGTVNEQFF
CDR3 DNA: TGTGCCAGCAGCTTTCGCGGGACAGTCAATGAGCAGTTCTTC

D gene: -
CDR3 length: 17
J gene: TRBJ2-1
clone size: -
V gene: TRBV7-2
CDR3 protein: CASSLVPSASSYNEQFF
CDR3 DNA: TGTGCCAGCAGCTTAGTCCCTAGCGCGAGCTCCTACAATGAGCAGTTCTTC

D gene: -
CDR3 length: 16
J gene: TRBJ2-6
clone size: -
V gene: TRBV24-1
CDR3 protein: CATSAFAGSGANVLTF
CDR3 DNA: TGTGCCACCAGTGCGTTCGCGGGCTCTGGGGCCAACGTCCTGACTTTC

D gene: TRBD2
CDR3 length: 14
J gene: TRBJ2-3
clone size: -
V gene: TRBV6-5
CDR3 protein: CASRRAGGPDTQYF
CDR3 DNA: TGTGCCAGCAGAAGAGCGGGGGGTCCAGATACGCAGTATTTT

D gene: -
CDR3 length: 20
J gene: TRBJ2-7
clone size: few
V gene: TRBV21-1
CDR3 protein: CASSKAVAGGRFVPGYEQYF
CDR3 DNA: TGTGCCAGCAGCAAAGCGGTGGCAGGGGGAAGATTCGTACCCGGGTACGAGCAGTACTTC

D gene: -
CDR3 length: 16
J gene: TRBJ2-7
clone size: -
V gene: TRBV6-2/TRBV6-3
CDR3 protein: CASSYLPGTIFYGQYF
CDR3 DNA: TGTGCCAGCAGTTACCTCCCTGGGACAATCTTCTACGGGCAGTACTTC

D gene: -
CDR3 length: 13
J gene: TRBJ1-1
clone size: -
V gene: TRBV3-1/TRBV3-2
CDR3 protein: CASSQGENTEAFF
CDR3 DNA: TGTGCCAGCAGCCAAGGCGAGAACACTGAAGCTTTCTTT

D gene: -
CDR3 length: 15
J gene: TRBJ2-3
clone size: -
V gene: TRBV11-2
CDR3 protein: CASSLDRAGRDTQYF
CDR3 DNA: TGTGCCAGCAGCTTAGATAGGGCAGGGCGGGATACGCAGTATTTT

D gene: TRBD1
CDR3 length: 16
J gene: TRBJ2-5
clone size: -
V gene: TRBV4-1
CDR3 protein: CASSQVGRGRVETQYF
CDR3 DNA: TGCGCCAGCAGCCAAGTGGGCAGGGGGCGCGTAGAGACCCAGTACTTC

D gene: -
CDR3 length: 15
J gene: TRBJ2-1
clone size: -
V gene: TRBV21-1
CDR3 protein: CASSVTGTSYNEQFF
CDR3 DNA: TGTGCCAGCAGTGTGACAGGAACCTCCTACAATGAGCAGTTCTTC

D gene: TRBD2
CDR3 length: 14
J gene: TRBJ2-3
clone size: -
V gene: TRBV29-1
CDR3 protein: CSETSSGSQDTQYF
CDR3 DNA: TGCAGCGAAACCTCAAGCGGGAGTCAAGATACGCAGTATTTT

D gene: TRBD1
CDR3 length: 16
J gene: TRBJ2-6
clone size: -
V gene: TRBV27
CDR3 protein: CASTRTGGAGANVLTF
CDR3 DNA: TGTGCCAGCACCCGAACAGGGGGCGCTGGGGCCAACGTCCTGACTTTC